These 29 T cell receptor beta chains were sequenced from one sample in a study of cytomegalovirus exposure and HLA in healthy donors. This PCR relied on a set of 60 Vbeta primers and 13 Jbeta primers. Data came from immunoSEQ multiplex PCR; TCRdb stores just in-frame clones and leaves some out. The sample carries approximately 160,000 clones, approximately 80% recorded once. Sequenced: PBMCs. Receptors were obtained from a woman aged 40 to 55 in good health and CMV-seropositive.

Only one count was recorded for this clone. The chain has TRBV7-2 and TRBJ2-5; 7 nucleotides align to TRBD2. This CDR3 is built from 15 residues. Per germline, CDR1 SGHTA and CDR2 FQGNSA. Germline trimming cut 4 bases from V and 2 bases from J; bases unmatched to any gene: 7. CDR3 DNA: TGTGCCAGCAGCTCCCTTACTAGCGTGCAAGAGACCCAGTACTTC. Amino acids: CASSSLTSVQETQYF.

The chain carries TRBV29-1 and TRBJ1-1, with a weak D call TRBD1 (6 bases). The V end was cut by 4 bases, the J end by 0 bases, with 18 bases between. The CDR3 loop spans 16 amino acids. Germline-derived CDR1 and CDR2 are SQVTM and ANQGSEA. The CDR3 here is CSVVTGSTGMNTEAFF. The DNA for the CDR3 is TGCAGCGTTGTCACCGGTAGTACAGGGATGAACACTGAAGCTTTCTTT.

The V and J genes are TRBV19 and TRBJ2-2; D is possibly TRBD1 (6 bases). Germline V gene data show CDR1 as LNHDA and CDR2 as SQIVND (reference sequence). The CDR3 runs 14 residues. The ends were cut back, 5 bases at V and 7 bases at J, with 14 bases in the middle. For the CDR3, the DNA is TGTGCCAGTAGTCTACAGGGTTCCTTCGGGGAGCTGTTTTTT. As protein: CASSLQGSFGELFF.

V gene TRBV19 combines with J gene TRBJ2-5; TRBD1 might be the D (5 bases). The CDR3 spans 12 residues. Germline CDR1 reads LNHDA; CDR2 reads SQIVND (reference sequence). V dropped 8 bases and J dropped 5 bases, with 12 bases sitting between them. The CDR3 loop is CASGDRWETQYF. The CDR3 DNA follows: TGTGCCAGTGGTGACAGATGGGAGACCCAGTACTTC.

The chain links TRBV12-1 to TRBJ2-7; the tabulated D call, TRBD1, remains unverified against the DNA. TRBV12-1 is classified as a pseudogene. The CDR3 is 16 amino acids. CDR3 residues: CASSFGGDRLCYEQYF. CDR3 coding DNA: TGTGCCAGCAGCTTTGGGGGGGACAGGCTTTGCTACGAGCAGTACTTC.

The chain couples TRBV7-2 to TRBJ1-2; TRBD1 is a possible D gene (5 bases). V lost 1 base and J lost 3, with 15 bases in between. This CDR3 is built from 16 residues. CDR1 is SGHTA, CDR2 FQGNSA, per germline. For the CDR3, the DNA is TGTGCCAGCAGCTTAGGAACCGGACAAGTAGACTATGGCTACACCTTC. Translated: CASSLGTGQVDYGYTF. Supplemented by reference TRBV7-2 and TRBJ1-2, the full variable domain reads GAGVSQSPSNKVTEKGKDVELRCDPISGHTALYWYRQSLGQGLEFLIYFQGNSAPDKSGLPSDRFSAERTGGSVSTLTIQRTQQEDSAVYLCASSLGTGQVDYGYTFGSGTRLTVV.

This rearrangement joins TRBV27 to TRBJ1-3; 9 nucleotides align to TRBD1. Germline assignment: CDR1 MNHEY and CDR2 SMNVEV (reference sequence). The CDR3 totals 17 residues. Germline trimming cut 4 bases from V and 5 bases from J; bases unmatched to any gene: 12. The DNA of the CDR3 is TGTGCCAGCAGTTCCGGGGACAGGGTTCTTATTCGAAACACCATATATTTT. It yields the protein CASSSGDRVLIRNTIYF.

The CDR3 DNA reads TGTGCCAGCAGTTCCTCCCTCAGTGGCACTGAAGCTTTCTTT. This encodes CASSSSLSGTEAFF. V is TRBV27 and J is TRBJ1-1, with no clear D. CDR3 size: 14 residues. V was trimmed by 4 bases and J by 4 bases, leaving 13 bases between them. From germline, CDR1 is MNHEY and CDR2 SMNVEV (reference sequence).

This chain links TRBV7-6 with TRBJ2-7, with 8 bases lining up with TRBD2. The trim removed 4 bases at V and 7 bases at J, leaving 6 bases unmatched. CDR1 SGHVS and CDR2 FNYEAQ come from the germline V gene. The CDR3 is 13 residues long. The CDR3 region has the DNA TGTGCCAGCAGCTACTCCGGGACTAGTGAGCAGTACTTC. Protein product: CASSYSGTSEQYF.

The V gene is TRBV25-1, the J gene TRBJ1-3; TRBD1 is a possible D gene (5 bases). Germline lookup yields CDR1 MGHDK and CDR2 SYGVNS. V lost 3 bases and J 0 bases, leaving 12 bases between the germline ends. The CDR3 is 16 residues long. The CDR3 DNA is TGTGCCAGCAGTGATAATAAGGGGCGCTCTGGAAACACCATATATTTT. Its translation: CASSDNKGRSGNTIYF.

V gene TRBV25-1 combines with J gene TRBJ2-3; TRBD2 aligns across 13 bases. Trimming took 4 bases from V and 5 from J; bases not matched to a gene: 6. The CDR3 covers 16 residues. Germline CDR1 and CDR2: MGHDK and SYGVNS. This CDR3 is CASSGGLAGMVDTQYF. Here the CDR3 DNA reads TGTGCCAGCAGTGGGGGACTAGCGGGAATGGTAGATACGCAGTATTTT.

In DNA form, the CDR3 reads TGTGCCAGCAGCTCACGACAGAACTCCTACGAGCAGTACTTC. It encodes CASSSRQNSYEQYF. This chain joins TRBV7-2 and TRBJ2-7, with D possibly matching TRBD1 (5 bases). The V end lost 4 bases, the J end lost 0 bases, and 10 bases lay between the germline ends. Germline assignment: CDR1 SGHTA and CDR2 FQGNSA. The CDR3 runs to 14 residues. The full variable domain, its missing parts supplied by reference TRBV7-2 and TRBJ2-7, is GAGVSQSPSNKVTEKGKDVELRCDPISGHTALYWYRQSLGQGLEFLIYFQGNSAPDKSGLPSDRFSAERTGGSVSTLTIQRTQQEDSAVYLCASSSRQNSYEQYFGPGTRLTVT.

The sample holds one count of this clone. The J gene is TRBJ2-5, the V gene TRBV28; the D gene is possibly TRBD2 (5 bases). From germline, CDR1 is MDHEN and CDR2 SYDVKM. This CDR3 is built from 15 residues. V lost 3 bases to trimming and J lost 5 bases, with 16 bases between them. The CDR3 nucleotides are TGTGCCAGCAGTTTCACGAGGAGGCCCCCGGAGACCCAGTACTTC. Its translation: CASSFTRRPPETQYF.

This chain uses TRBV6-5 with TRBJ1-1, with TRBD1 matching over 8 bases. The germline gives CDR1 MNHEY, CDR2 SVGAGI. This CDR3 is built from 14 residues. V shed 5 bases, J shed 1 base, and the junction held 3 bases outside the gene matches. As DNA, the CDR3 is TGTGCCAGCAGTACAACAGGGGGGAACACTGAAGCTTTCTTT. This encodes CASSTTGGNTEAFF.

The chain has TRBV6-5 and TRBJ1-2, with TRBD1 matching over 7 bases. CDR3 size: 12 residues. CDR1 MNHEY and CDR2 SVGAGI come from the germline V gene. The J segment lost 4 bases and the V segment lost 7 bases, leaving 3 bases of the junction unmatched. In nucleotides, the CDR3 is TGTGCCAGCACTGACAGGGTCTATGGCTACACCTTC. This codes for CASTDRVYGYTF.

In nucleotides, the CDR3 is TGTGCCAGCAGTGTGGACAGGGTGAACACTGAAGCTTTCTTT. As protein: CASSVDRVNTEAFF. The rearrangement links TRBV6-1 to TRBJ1-1; TRBD1 aligns across 8 bases. V was clipped by 4 bases and J by 0 bases; unmatched bases: 1. Germline V gene lookup returns CDR1 MNHNS and CDR2 SASEGT. This CDR3 is built from 14 residues.

This chain uses TRBV5-1 with TRBJ2-1; D possibly corresponds to TRBD2 (5 bases). Between the trimmed V and J ends, which lost 7 bases and 6 bases, there was a span of 14 bases. CDR1 is SGHRS, CDR2 YFSETQ, per germline. This CDR3 spans 13 amino acids. The CDR3 bases are TGCGCCAGCGCTCGGGGTGACACCAATGAGCAGTTCTTC. Protein sequence: CASARGDTNEQFF. Based on the CDR3 plus reference TRBV5-1 and TRBJ2-1, the full variable domain is KAGVTQTPRYLIKTRGQQVTLSCSPISGHRSVSWYQQTPGQGLQFLFEYFSETQRNKGNFPGRFSGRQFSNSRSEMNVSTLELGDSALYLCASARGDTNEQFFGPGTRLTVL.

Remarks on this clone: Other DNA sequences in the sample encode the same CDR3. The chain recombines TRBV5-4 with TRBJ1-1, with D possibly TRBD1 on 5 matching bases. CDR3 length equals 13 residues. V was shortened by 1 base and J by 4 bases, with 8 bases between the two germline ends. Germline lookup yields CDR1 SGHNT and CDR2 YYREEE (reference sequence). In DNA form, the CDR3 reads TGTGCCAGCAGCTTGCCAGGGCGCACTGAAGCTTTCTTT. Translated: CASSLPGRTEAFF. The full variable domain, with the rest looked up from reference TRBV5-4 and TRBJ1-1, is ETGVTQSPTHLIKTRGQQVTLRCSSQSGHNTVSWYQQALGQGPQFIFQYYREEENGRGNFPPRFSGLQFPNYSSELNVNALELDDSALYLCASSLPGRTEAFFGQGTRLTVV.

The J gene is TRBJ2-3, the V gene TRBV5-1; 7 nucleotides align to TRBD2. J was trimmed by 4 bases and V by 3 bases; bases with no gene match: 11. Germline V gene lookup returns CDR1 SGHRS and CDR2 YFSETQ. This CDR3 contains 16 residues. CDR3 nucleotides: TGCGCCAGCAGCTCGGGGGGTAGTCTCTCCCCAGATACGCAGTATTTT. Its translation: CASSSGGSLSPDTQYF.

The chain uses TRBV19 and TRBJ2-6; maybe TRBD1 (5 bases). The CDR3 runs to 15 residues. Trimming removed 7 bases at V and 1 base at J, with 11 bases between. Germline CDR1 is LNHDA and CDR2 is SQIVND (reference sequence). The DNA of the CDR3 is TGTGCCAGTACCTACTCAGGGTCTGGGGCCAACGTCCTGACTTTC. Translated: CASTYSGSGANVLTF.

The V and J genes are TRBV18 and TRBJ2-7, with D unresolved. Germline V gene sequence: CDR1 KGHSH, CDR2 LQKENI. The CDR3 has 13 amino acids. V lost 3 bases, J lost 0 bases, and 6 bases lay in between. CDR3 protein: CASSPDSSYEQYF. CDR3 DNA sequence: TGTGCCAGCTCACCTGATAGCTCCTACGAGCAGTACTTC.

This clone was counted a few times. The V call is TRBV11-2, the J call TRBJ2-2, with 11 bases aligning to TRBD2. Germline lookup yields CDR1 SGHAT and CDR2 FQNNGV. V shed 5 bases, J shed 5 bases, and the junction held 7 bases outside the gene matches. The CDR3 is 16 amino acids. This chain's CDR3 is CASSTTSGVGTGELFF. In nucleotides, the CDR3 is TGTGCCAGCAGCACGACTAGCGGGGTGGGGACCGGGGAGCTGTTTTTT.

This chain joins TRBV9 and TRBJ2-5, with 12 bases that match TRBD2. Germline CDR1 and CDR2: SGDLS and YYNGEE. V shed 3 bases and J 4 bases; nucleotides not matched to a gene: 1. The CDR3 extends over 14 amino acids. CDR3 coding DNA: TGTGCCAGCAGCGGACTAGCGGGGGCAGAGACCCAGTACTTC. This encodes CASSGLAGAETQYF.

The CDR3 region has the DNA TGTGCCAGCAGCTTAGCTTTCGACAGGGGTAACACTGAAGCTTTCTTT. This translates into CASSLAFDRGNTEAFF. This chain connects TRBV7-2 to TRBJ1-1; the match to TRBD1 covers 8 bases. This CDR3 has 16 residues. The germline CDR1 and CDR2 sequences are SGHTA and FQGNSA. Unmatched junction bases numbered 5, after V lost 0 bases and J lost 2 bases. The full variable domain, in which reference TRBV7-2 and TRBJ1-1 provide the parts outside the CDR3, is GAGVSQSPSNKVTEKGKDVELRCDPISGHTALYWYRQSLGQGLEFLIYFQGNSAPDKSGLPSDRFSAERTGGSVSTLTIQRTQQEDSAVYLCASSLAFDRGNTEAFFGQGTRLTVV.

This clone has a single count. The chain combines TRBV30 with TRBJ1-5; 8 positions match TRBD1. The V segment lost 5 bases and the J segment 3 bases; nucleotides outside the gene matches: 3. The CDR3 runs 13 residues. Germline V CDR1 and CDR2: GTSNPN, SVGIG (reference sequence). CDR3 sequence reads: CAWGQGNNQPQHF. The CDR3 DNA is TGTGCCTGGGGACAGGGCAACAATCAGCCCCAGCATTTT.

In regard to this clone: This specimen includes other DNA sequences encoding the same CDR3. This sequence joins TRBV25-1 and TRBJ1-2, with 8 positions matching TRBD1. V lost 4 bases and J lost 3; bases outside the gene matches: 1. Germline CDR1 reads MGHDK; CDR2 reads SYGVNS. This CDR3 spans 13 amino acids. The CDR3 DNA reads as TGTGCCAGCAGTGCGGACAGGGACTATGGCTACACCTTC. Translating it yields CASSADRDYGYTF.

V and J are TRBV9 and TRBJ2-7, with 8 nucleotides matching TRBD2. This CDR3 region has 14 residues. Trimming at V came to 0 bases and at J to 5 bases, leaving 4 bases not matched to a gene. Germline loops: CDR1 SGDLS, CDR2 YYNGEE. CDR3 bases: TGTGCCAGCAGCGTAGACGGGAGGGCCGACGAGCAGTACTTC. It translates to CASSVDGRADEQYF.

The V call is TRBV9, the J call TRBJ2-5; 11 bases are shared with TRBD2. Germline V gene sequence: CDR1 SGDLS, CDR2 YYNGEE. The CDR3 consists of 17 residues. The junction had 13 bases not matched to a gene; V was cut back by 4 bases and J by 5 bases. DNA of the CDR3: TGTGCCAGCAGCCTCCTACATAGCGGGAGGGGTTGGGAGACCCAGTACTTC. It specifies CASSLLHSGRGWETQYF.

This rearrangement joins TRBV30 to TRBJ2-1; 10 nucleotides line up with TRBD2. The CDR3 runs 16 residues. The V and J ends lost 3 bases and 7 bases, in that order; junction bases with no gene match: 12. Germline V gene data show CDR1 as GTSNPN and CDR2 as SVGIG (reference sequence). CDR3 in amino acids: CAWRRESGLAENEQFF. In nucleotides, the CDR3 is TGTGCCTGGAGGCGAGAAAGTGGACTAGCGGAGAATGAGCAGTTCTTC.